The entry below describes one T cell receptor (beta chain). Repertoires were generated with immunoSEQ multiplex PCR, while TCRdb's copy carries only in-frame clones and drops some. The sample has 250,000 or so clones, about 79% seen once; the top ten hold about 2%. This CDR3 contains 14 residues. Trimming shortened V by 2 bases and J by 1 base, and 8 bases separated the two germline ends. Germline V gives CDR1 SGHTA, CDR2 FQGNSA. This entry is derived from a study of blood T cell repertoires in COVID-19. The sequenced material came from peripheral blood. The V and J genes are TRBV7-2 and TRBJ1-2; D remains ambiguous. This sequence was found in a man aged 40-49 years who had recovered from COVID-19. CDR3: CASSLSEFNYGYTF. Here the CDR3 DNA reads TGTGCCAGCAGCTTATCGGAGTTTAACTATGGCTACACCTTC.